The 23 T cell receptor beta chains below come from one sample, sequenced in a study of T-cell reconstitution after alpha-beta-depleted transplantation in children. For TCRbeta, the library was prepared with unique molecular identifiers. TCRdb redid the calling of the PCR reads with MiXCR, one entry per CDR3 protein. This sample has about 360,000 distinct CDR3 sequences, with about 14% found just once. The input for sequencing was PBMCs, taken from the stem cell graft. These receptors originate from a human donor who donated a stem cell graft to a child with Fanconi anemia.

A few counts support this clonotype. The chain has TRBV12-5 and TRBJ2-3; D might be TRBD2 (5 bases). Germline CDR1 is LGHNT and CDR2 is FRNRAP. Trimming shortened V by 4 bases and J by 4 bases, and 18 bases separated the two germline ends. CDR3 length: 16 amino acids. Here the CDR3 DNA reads TGTGCTAGTGGTTACTCCCTTGGGCTAGCAGCAGATACGCAGTATTTT. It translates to CASGYSLGLAADTQYF.

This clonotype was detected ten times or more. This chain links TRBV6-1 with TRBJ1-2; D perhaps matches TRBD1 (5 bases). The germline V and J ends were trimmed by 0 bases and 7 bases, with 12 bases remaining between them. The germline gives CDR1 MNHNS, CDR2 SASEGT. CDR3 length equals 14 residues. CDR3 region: CASSEAPRRAGYTF. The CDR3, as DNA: TGTGCCAGCAGTGAAGCGCCGCGCAGGGCTGGCTACACCTTC.

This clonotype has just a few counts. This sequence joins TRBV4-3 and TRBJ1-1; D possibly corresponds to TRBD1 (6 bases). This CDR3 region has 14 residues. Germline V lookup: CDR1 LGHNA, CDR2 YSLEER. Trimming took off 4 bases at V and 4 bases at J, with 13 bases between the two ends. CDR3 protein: CASSRLQGGTEAFF. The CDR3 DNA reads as TGCGCCAGCAGCCGACTACAGGGCGGCACTGAAGCTTTCTTT.

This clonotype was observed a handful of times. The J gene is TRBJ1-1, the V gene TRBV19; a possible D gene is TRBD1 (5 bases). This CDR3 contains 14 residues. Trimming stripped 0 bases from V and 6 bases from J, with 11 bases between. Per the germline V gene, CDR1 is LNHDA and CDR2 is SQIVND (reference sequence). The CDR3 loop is CASSIDPGAPEAFF. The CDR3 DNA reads TGTGCCAGTAGTATAGATCCCGGGGCTCCTGAAGCTTTCTTT.

This CDR3 is CASSEYRHTEAFF. In DNA, the CDR3 is TGTGCCAGCAGTGAATACCGGCACACTGAAGCTTTCTTT. The J gene is TRBJ1-1, the V gene TRBV6-1; the D is unclear. Germline assignment: CDR1 MNHNS and CDR2 SASEGT. This CDR3 has 13 amino acids. Trimming cost V 2 bases and J 3 bases, with 7 bases left between them.

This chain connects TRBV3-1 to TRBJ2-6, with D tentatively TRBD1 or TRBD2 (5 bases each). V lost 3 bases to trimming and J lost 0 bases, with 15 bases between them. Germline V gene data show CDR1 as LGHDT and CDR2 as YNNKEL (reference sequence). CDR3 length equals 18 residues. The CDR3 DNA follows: TGTGCCAGCAGCCACGCCGGGACGGGATACTCTGGGGCCAACGTCCTGACTTTC. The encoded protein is CASSHAGTGYSGANVLTF.

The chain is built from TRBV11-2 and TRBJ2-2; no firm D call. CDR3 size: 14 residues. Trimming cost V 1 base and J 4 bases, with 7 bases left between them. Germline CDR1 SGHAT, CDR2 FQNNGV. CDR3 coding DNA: TGTGCCAGCAGCTTAGTTTTAAGCACCGGGGAGCTGTTTTTT. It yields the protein CASSLVLSTGELFF.

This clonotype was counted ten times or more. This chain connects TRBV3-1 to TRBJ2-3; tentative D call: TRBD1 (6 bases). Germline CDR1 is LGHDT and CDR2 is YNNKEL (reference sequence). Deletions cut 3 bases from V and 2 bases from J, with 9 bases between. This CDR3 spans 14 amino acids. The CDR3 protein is CASSQNRATDTQYF. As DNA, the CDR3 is TGTGCCAGCAGCCAGAACAGGGCCACAGATACGCAGTATTTT.

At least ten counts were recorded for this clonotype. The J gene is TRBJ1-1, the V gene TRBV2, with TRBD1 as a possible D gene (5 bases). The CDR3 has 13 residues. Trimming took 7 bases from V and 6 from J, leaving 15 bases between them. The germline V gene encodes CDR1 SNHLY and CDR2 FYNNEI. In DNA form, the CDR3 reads TGTGCCAGCACCCGAACTCGACAGTCTGAAGCTTTCTTT. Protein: CASTRTRQSEAFF.

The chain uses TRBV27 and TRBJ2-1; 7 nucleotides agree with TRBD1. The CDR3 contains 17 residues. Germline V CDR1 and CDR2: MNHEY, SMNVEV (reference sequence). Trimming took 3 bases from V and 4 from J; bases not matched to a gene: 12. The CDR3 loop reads CASSFPLGQRSYNEQFF. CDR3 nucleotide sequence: TGTGCCAGCAGTTTCCCCTTGGGACAGAGGAGTTACAATGAGCAGTTCTTC.

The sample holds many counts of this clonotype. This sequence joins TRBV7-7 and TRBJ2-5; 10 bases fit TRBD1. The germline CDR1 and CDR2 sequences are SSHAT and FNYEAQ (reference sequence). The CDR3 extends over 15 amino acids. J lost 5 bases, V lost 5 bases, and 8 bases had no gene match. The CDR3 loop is CASSPGTGELETQYF. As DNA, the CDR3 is TGTGCCAGCAGCCCCGGGACAGGGGAATTGGAGACCCAGTACTTC.

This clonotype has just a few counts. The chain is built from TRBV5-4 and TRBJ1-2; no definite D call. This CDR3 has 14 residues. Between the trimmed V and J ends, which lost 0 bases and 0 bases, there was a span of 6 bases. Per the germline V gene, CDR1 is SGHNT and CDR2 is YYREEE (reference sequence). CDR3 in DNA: TGTGCCAGCAGCTTGGAGGTAGCTAACTATGGCTACACCTTC. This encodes CASSLEVANYGYTF.

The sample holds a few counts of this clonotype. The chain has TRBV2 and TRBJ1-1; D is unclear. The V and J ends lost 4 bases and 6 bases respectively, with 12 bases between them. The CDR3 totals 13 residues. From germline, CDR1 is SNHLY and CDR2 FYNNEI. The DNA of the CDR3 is TGTGCCAGCAGTGTAACCAGTCCCTCTGAAGCTTTCTTT. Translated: CASSVTSPSEAFF. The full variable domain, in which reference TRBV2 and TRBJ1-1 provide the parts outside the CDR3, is EPEVTQTPSHQVTQMGQEVILRCVPISNHLYFYWYRQILGQKVEFLVSFYNNEISEKSEIFDDQFSVERPDGSNFTLKIRSTKLEDSAMYFCASSVTSPSEAFFGQGTRLTVV.

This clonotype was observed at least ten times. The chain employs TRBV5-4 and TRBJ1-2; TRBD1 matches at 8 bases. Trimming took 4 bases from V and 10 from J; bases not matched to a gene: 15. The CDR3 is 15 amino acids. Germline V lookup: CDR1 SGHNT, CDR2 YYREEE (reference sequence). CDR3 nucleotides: TGTGCCAGCAGCGGTGGACAGGGAGGGTTACGTAACTACACCTTC. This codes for CASSGGQGGLRNYTF.

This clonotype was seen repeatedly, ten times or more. CDR3 in amino acids: CAISDRQNSPLHF. As DNA, the CDR3 is TGTGCCATCAGTGACAGGCAGAATTCACCCCTCCACTTT. This sequence joins TRBV10-3 and TRBJ1-6, with D uncertain. The CDR3 consists of 13 residues. V was pared by 3 bases and J by 7 bases, with 7 bases between. Germline lookup yields CDR1 ENHRY and CDR2 SYGVKD.

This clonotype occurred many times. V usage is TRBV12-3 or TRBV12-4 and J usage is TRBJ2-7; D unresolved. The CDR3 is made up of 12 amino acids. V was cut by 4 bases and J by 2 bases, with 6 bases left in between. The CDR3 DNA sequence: TGTGCCAGCAGTTCCGACCCCTACGAGCAGTACTTC. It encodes CASSSDPYEQYF.

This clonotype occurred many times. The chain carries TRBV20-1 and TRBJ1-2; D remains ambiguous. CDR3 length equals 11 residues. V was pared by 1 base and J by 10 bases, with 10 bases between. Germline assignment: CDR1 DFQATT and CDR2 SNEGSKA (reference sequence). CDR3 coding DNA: TGCAGTGCTAGAGTCGGCGAGACCTACACCTTC. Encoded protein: CSARVGETYTF.

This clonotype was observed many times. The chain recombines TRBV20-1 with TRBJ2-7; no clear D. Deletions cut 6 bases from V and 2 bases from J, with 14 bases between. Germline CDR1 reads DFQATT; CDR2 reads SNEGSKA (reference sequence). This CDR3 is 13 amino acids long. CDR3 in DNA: TGCAGTGCCACCACGGCTAGGACCTACGAGCAGTACTTC. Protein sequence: CSATTARTYEQYF.

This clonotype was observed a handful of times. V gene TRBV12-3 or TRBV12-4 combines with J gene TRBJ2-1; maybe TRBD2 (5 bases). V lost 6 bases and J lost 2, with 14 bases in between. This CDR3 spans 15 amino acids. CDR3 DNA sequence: TGTGCCAGCAGGGCCTTCACCGGGGCCTACAATGAGCAGTTCTTC. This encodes CASRAFTGAYNEQFF.

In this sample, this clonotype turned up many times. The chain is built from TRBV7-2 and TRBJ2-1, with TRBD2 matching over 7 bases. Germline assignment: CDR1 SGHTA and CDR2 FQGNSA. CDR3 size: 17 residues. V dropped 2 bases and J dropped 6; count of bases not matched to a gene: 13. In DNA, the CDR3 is TGTGCCAGCAGCTTAATGAGCGGGGTAGCAATGGGCAATGAGCAGTTCTTC. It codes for CASSLMSGVAMGNEQFF. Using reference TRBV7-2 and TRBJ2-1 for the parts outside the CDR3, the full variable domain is GAGVSQSPSNKVTEKGKDVELRCDPISGHTALYWYRQSLGQGLEFLIYFQGNSAPDKSGLPSDRFSAERTGGSVSTLTIQRTQQEDSAVYLCASSLMSGVAMGNEQFFGPGTRLTVL.

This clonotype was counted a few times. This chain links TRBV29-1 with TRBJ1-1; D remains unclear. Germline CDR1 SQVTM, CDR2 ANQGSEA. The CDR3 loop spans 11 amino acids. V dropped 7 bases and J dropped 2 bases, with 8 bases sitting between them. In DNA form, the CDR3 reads TGCAGCGCAGAGGAAAACACTGAAGCTTTCTTT. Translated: CSAEENTEAFF.

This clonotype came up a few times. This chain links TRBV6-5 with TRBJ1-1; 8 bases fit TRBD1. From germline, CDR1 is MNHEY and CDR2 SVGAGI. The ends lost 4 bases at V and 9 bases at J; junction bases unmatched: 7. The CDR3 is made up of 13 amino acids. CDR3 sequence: CASSSTGARKAFF. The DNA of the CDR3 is TGTGCCAGCAGTTCGACAGGGGCCCGAAAAGCTTTCTTT.

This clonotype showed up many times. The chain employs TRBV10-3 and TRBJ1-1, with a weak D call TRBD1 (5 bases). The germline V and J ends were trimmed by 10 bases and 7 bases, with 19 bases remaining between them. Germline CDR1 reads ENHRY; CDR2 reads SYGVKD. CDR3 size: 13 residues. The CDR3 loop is CATRGGVMVEAFF. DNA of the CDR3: TGTGCCACTAGAGGAGGGGTAATGGTTGAAGCTTTCTTT.